This TCR beta chain was observed in a study of CD8 T cells in ankylosing spondylitis. Trimming at V came to 3 bases and at J to 7 bases, leaving 5 bases not matched to a gene. Germline V gives CDR1 SNHLY, CDR2 FYNNEI. The CDR3 is 14 residues long. General study results and limits: Enrichment of disease-linked clones was reportedly significant in matched ankylosing spondylitis synovial fluid. Apparently characteristic of ankylosing spondylitis blood was a TCR beta motif (under ten highly homologous variants).

A remark on this clonotype: Its antigen remains unidentified.

TCRdb passed the 5' RACE reads through MiXCR, listing each CDR3 protein once. The repertoire holds more than 650,000 distinct CDR3 sequences, over 9.5% seen once, with 0.51% in the top ten. The specimen sequenced was blood, either unsorted or a sorted T cell fraction (not recorded which). The chain has TRBV2 and TRBJ2-4, with 8 nucleotides matching TRBD1. This TCR was recovered from a male donor with ankylosing spondylitis. The CDR3 sequence: CASSDPRQGNIQYF. CDR3 coding DNA: TGTGCCAGCAGTGACCCTCGACAGGGGAACATTCAGTACTTC.